The 11 T cell receptor beta chains in this list originate from one sample, sequenced in a study of T-cell reconstitution after alpha-beta-depleted transplantation in children. Unique molecular identifiers were incorporated into the prepared TCRbeta library. TCRdb ran MiXCR on the PCR reads and lists one entry per CDR3 protein. The sample carries around 530,000 distinct CDR3 sequences, approximately 32% recorded once. The sample in question was PBMCs from the stem cell graft donor, obtained from the stem cell graft. The receptor set was obtained from a human donor who donated a stem cell graft to a child with aplastic anemia.

A few counts support this clonotype. The V gene is TRBV11-3, the J gene TRBJ2-5, with no clear D. V lost 4 bases to trimming and J lost 2 bases, with 11 bases between them. The CDR3 is 14 residues long. Per the germline V gene, CDR1 is SGHNT and CDR2 is YENEEA. The CDR3 DNA is TGTGCCAGCAGCTCCGAAGGCAGTCAAGAGACCCAGTACTTC. Translation gives CASSSEGSQETQYF.

This rearrangement joins TRBV12-3 or TRBV12-4 to TRBJ2-3; TRBD2 aligns across 8 bases. This CDR3 spans 16 amino acids. The V and J ends lost 4 bases and 4 bases, in that order; junction bases with no gene match: 10. The CDR3 here is CASSSPFAGGADTQYF. In DNA form, the CDR3 reads TGTGCCAGCAGTTCCCCTTTCGCGGGAGGTGCAGATACGCAGTATTTT.

The rearrangement links TRBV6-2 or TRBV6-3 to TRBJ1-1, with D perhaps TRBD1 (6 bases). This CDR3 is 13 amino acids long. The V end lost 6 bases, the J end lost 4 bases, and 12 bases lay between the germline ends. Germline V gene data show CDR1 as MNHEY and CDR2 as SVGEGT. The DNA of the CDR3 is TGTGCCAGCAGCCGCGGACAGCTCACTGAAGCTTTCTTT. Encoded protein: CASSRGQLTEAFF.

This clonotype appeared a few times. V usage is TRBV18 and J usage is TRBJ2-5; D is unclear. The CDR3 sequence is 12 residues long. Between the trimmed V and J ends, which lost 3 bases and 4 bases, there was a span of 6 bases. Per the germline V gene, CDR1 is KGHSH and CDR2 is LQKENI. CDR3 bases: TGTGCCAGCTCACCGGCCCGAGAGACCCAGTACTTC. It specifies CASSPARETQYF. Full variable domain (missing parts from reference TRBV18 and TRBJ2-5): NAGVMQNPRHLVRRRGQEARLRCSPMKGHSHVYWYRQLPEEGLKFMVYLQKENIIDESGMPKERFSAEFPKEGPSILRIQQVVRGDSAAYFCASSPARETQYFGPGTRLLVL.

V and J are TRBV19 and TRBJ2-7; 14 positions match TRBD2. CDR3 length: 18 residues. CDR1 and CDR2 (germline): LNHDA, SQIVND (reference sequence). V shed 5 bases, J shed 0 bases, and the junction held 9 bases outside the gene matches. The CDR3, as DNA: TGTGCCAGTAGTGTTTGGACTAGCGGGAGGAAGAGCTCCTACGAGCAGTACGTC. Residues: CASSVWTSGRKSSYEQYV.

This clonotype came up once. This chain links TRBV20-1 with TRBJ2-7; D is undetermined. The CDR3 consists of 13 residues. The germline CDR1 and CDR2 sequences are DFQATT and SNEGSKA (reference sequence). The V end lost 3 bases, the J end lost 0 bases, and 9 bases lay between the germline ends. The DNA of the CDR3 is TGCAGTGCTAGTGACCAAGACTCCTACGAGCAGTACTTC. This translates into CSASDQDSYEQYF.

The chain carries TRBV18 and TRBJ2-7; 7 nucleotides align to TRBD1. The CDR3 is 16 residues long. Germline V gene sequence: CDR1 KGHSH, CDR2 LQKENI. Trimming at V came to 3 bases and at J to 2 bases, leaving 10 bases not matched to a gene. This CDR3 reads CASSPGLRTGPYEQYF. CDR3 sequence (DNA): TGTGCCAGCTCACCGGGCCTACGGACAGGCCCCTACGAGCAGTACTTC. Based on the CDR3 plus reference TRBV18 and TRBJ2-7, the full variable domain is NAGVMQNPRHLVRRRGQEARLRCSPMKGHSHVYWYRQLPEEGLKFMVYLQKENIIDESGMPKERFSAEFPKEGPSILRIQQVVRGDSAAYFCASSPGLRTGPYEQYFGPGTRLTVT.

This clonotype was observed a few times. This chain links TRBV5-6 with TRBJ1-2; 9 nucleotides agree with TRBD1. V shed 1 base and J 8 bases; nucleotides not matched to a gene: 6. CDR1 and CDR2 from the germline V gene are SGHDT and YYEEEE. The CDR3 runs 14 residues. The CDR3 DNA is TGTGCCAGCAGCTTGTATGGGACAGGGAGCGGCTACACCTTC. Translating gives CASSLYGTGSGYTF.

This clonotype was counted only a few times. This sequence joins TRBV5-1 and TRBJ1-1; D call uncertain. CDR1 SGHRS and CDR2 YFSETQ come from the germline V gene. Deletions cut 4 bases from V and 1 base from J, with 8 bases between. This CDR3 is 13 amino acids long. The CDR3 bases are TGCGCCAGCAGCGAACAGAAGAACACTGAAGCTTTCTTT. It codes for CASSEQKNTEAFF.

This clonotype was detected only a few times. J is TRBJ1-4 and V is TRBV20-1, with D possibly TRBD1 on 6 matching bases. Trimming took off 6 bases at V and 17 bases at J, with 19 bases between the two ends. This CDR3 is built from 11 residues. CDR1 DFQATT and CDR2 SNEGSKA come from the germline V gene (reference sequence). CDR3 sequence: CSAPGHRVSFF. CDR3 sequence (DNA): TGCAGTGCGCCGGGACACCGGGTCTCCTTTTTT.

The chain links TRBV28 to TRBJ2-1; D may be TRBD2 (6 bases). The CDR3 loop spans 16 amino acids. V was pared by 5 bases and J by 2 bases, with 16 bases between. Germline V gives CDR1 MDHEN, CDR2 SYDVKM. Here the CDR3 reads CASSKPGLGTYNEQFF. CDR3 bases: TGTGCCAGCAGTAAACCGGGACTTGGCACCTACAATGAGCAGTTCTTC.